The clone carrying this T cell receptor beta chain has just a few counts. Its target is not known. The length of the CDR3 is 16 residues. V was shortened by 4 bases and J by 1 base, with 17 bases between the two germline ends. Germline V gene data show CDR1 as SGHRS and CDR2 as YFSETQ. This sample is part of a study of CD8 T cells in ankylosing spondylitis. Findings and limits, study-wide: In ankylosing spondylitis blood, a motif of seven to nine highly homologous TCR beta variants appeared characteristic.

One entry per CDR3 protein, called by TCRdb with MiXCR from the 5' RACE reads. The table records around 440,000 distinct CDR3 sequences, about 15% of them present only once. This receptor was identified in a male donor with ankylosing spondylitis. Sequencing was performed on blood, either unsorted or a sorted T cell fraction (not recorded which). The chain employs TRBV5-1 and TRBJ1-1; unclear D gene. CDR3 bases: TGCGCCAGCAGCGCGGCGGTTGCCGGGCAGAACACTGAAGCTTTCTTT. It yields the protein CASSAAVAGQNTEAFF.